One sample yielded the 8 T cell receptor beta chains listed below, sequenced in a study of blood T cell repertoires in COVID-19. Profiling relied on immunoSEQ multiplex PCR, and the TCRdb table lists in-frame clones only, not all of them. The data hold roughly 80,000 clones, with nearly 90% observed a single time. Sequencing was carried out using peripheral blood. The receptor source for this set is a woman older than 75 with acute or convalescent COVID-19.

The chain employs TRBV19 and TRBJ2-3, with 11 nucleotides matching TRBD2. This CDR3 is 17 amino acids long. Trimming cost V 3 bases and J 1 base; bases outside gene matches: 6. In germline, CDR1 is LNHDA, CDR2 SQIVND (reference sequence). The CDR3 bases are TGTGCCAGTAGTATGCTGGGGACTAGCGGAGGCACAGATACGCAGTATTTT. Translated, it gives CASSMLGTSGGTDTQYF. The full variable domain, completed using reference TRBV19 and TRBJ2-3, is DGGITQSPKYLFRKEGQNVTLSCEQNLNHDAMYWYRQDPGQGLRLIYYSQIVNDFQKGDIAEGYSVSREKKESFPLTVTSAQKNPTAFYLCASSMLGTSGGTDTQYFGPGTRLTVL.

The gene calls are TRBV5-1 and TRBJ2-1, with TRBD2 identical over 7 bases. The trim removed 0 bases at V and 5 bases at J, leaving 5 bases unmatched. Germline loops: CDR1 SGHRS, CDR2 YFSETQ. This CDR3 is built from 15 residues. The CDR3 DNA is TGCGCCAGCAGCTTGGGGGCGGGGGTGAACAATGAGCAGTTCTTC. This gives the protein CASSLGAGVNNEQFF.

This clone has more than one count but fewer than ten. The gene calls are TRBV7-9 and TRBJ2-1, with D possibly TRBD2 on 5 matching bases. Looked up from germline, CDR1 is SEHNR and CDR2 is FQNEAQ (reference sequence). This CDR3 has 14 amino acids. Trimming took off 1 base at V and 2 bases at J, with 6 bases between the two ends. The CDR3, as DNA: TGTGCCAGCAGCTTAGACGGGGCCTACAATGAGCAGTTCTTC. Protein: CASSLDGAYNEQFF.

This chain joins TRBV11-2 and TRBJ2-7, with D maybe TRBD2 (5 bases). Trimming removed 3 bases at V and 6 bases at J, with 12 bases between. Germline V gene lookup returns CDR1 SGHAT and CDR2 FQNNGV. This CDR3 comprises 13 residues. The CDR3: CASSLGGPSEQYF. The CDR3 region has the DNA TGTGCCAGCAGCTTGGGCGGGCCGAGCGAGCAGTACTTC.

The sample holds a few counts of this clone. This specimen includes other DNA sequences encoding the same CDR3. This chain connects TRBV4-2 to TRBJ2-1; TRBD2 agrees at 11 bases. Germline loops: CDR1 LGHNA, CDR2 YNFKEQ. The CDR3 is 15 residues long. The V and J ends lost 4 bases and 4 bases, in that order; junction bases with no gene match: 3. CDR3 nucleotides: TGTGCCAGCAGCCCACTAGCGGGGGCGTACAATGAGCAGTTCTTC. Protein product: CASSPLAGAYNEQFF.

The CDR3 loop reads CASSLSGTGANVLTF. DNA for the CDR3: TGTGCCAGCAGCTTGTCGGGGACTGGGGCCAACGTCCTGACTTTC. The gene calls are TRBV7-2 and TRBJ2-6, with D maybe TRBD2 (5 bases). V was cut by 3 bases and J by 2 bases, with 8 bases left in between. This CDR3 has 15 amino acids. Germline loops: CDR1 SGHTA, CDR2 FQGNSA.

V usage is TRBV6-5 and J usage is TRBJ2-1, with unresolved D. Germline V lookup: CDR1 MNHEY, CDR2 SVGAGI. The CDR3 is 14 amino acids. Deletions cut 8 bases from V and 0 bases from J, with 11 bases between. For the CDR3, the DNA is TGTGCCAGCGGAGTGGCTAACTCCTACAATGAGCAGTTCTTC. This gives the protein CASGVANSYNEQFF.

This rearrangement joins TRBV4-3 to TRBJ2-7, with D possibly being TRBD1 (8 bases). Per germline, CDR1 LGHNA and CDR2 YSLEER. The V and J ends lost 5 bases and 3 bases respectively, with 17 bases between them. CDR3 size: 15 residues. The CDR3 nucleotides are TGCGCCAGCAGCAAAAGCGGGACAGGTAACTACGAGCAGTACTTC. Translated, it gives CASSKSGTGNYEQYF.